A selection of T cell receptor beta chains follows, all from one sample in a study of blood T cell repertoires in COVID-19. The assay was immunoSEQ multiplex PCR, and TCRdb's table has in-frame clones only and misses some. The sample has fewer than 250,000 clones, roughly 80% seen once. Sequenced: peripheral blood. Source of these receptors: a man younger than 45 with active or convalescent COVID-19. The CDR3 runs from the conserved cysteine through the conserved F or W. The D gene is left open where the match is weak. Size values are once, few and many counts, or a class for expanded clones, and some rows have none.

V	D	J	size	CDR3	DNA
TRBV11-2	TRBD1	TRBJ1-3	-	CASSETGPHSGNTIYF	TGTGCCAGCAGCGAGACAGGGCCCCACTCTGGAAACACCATATATTTT
TRBV9	-	TRBJ1-2	-	CASSTSVTGSGYTF	TGTGCCAGCAGCACCTCCGTTACAGGGAGTGGCTACACCTTC
TRBV3-1/TRBV3-2	-	TRBJ2-3	-	CASSQVTNTDTQYF	TGTGCCAGCAGCCAAGTCACTAACACAGATACGCAGTATTTT
TRBV10-3	TRBD2	TRBJ2-5	once	CAIRGLAEETQYF	TGTGCCATCAGGGGACTAGCGGAAGAGACCCAGTACTTC
TRBV18	-	TRBJ2-5	-	CASSPARETQYF	TGTGCCAGCTCACCGGCCAGGGAGACCCAGTACTTC
TRBV27	TRBD2	TRBJ2-1	-	CASSLTSGRAYNEQFF	TGTGCCAGCAGTTTAACTAGCGGGAGGGCCTACAATGAGCAGTTCTTC
TRBV19	TRBD1	TRBJ2-3	-	CASAGTGAADTQYF	TGTGCCAGCGCCGGGACAGGGGCGGCGGATACGCAGTATTTT
TRBV7-9	-	TRBJ2-7	many	CASRYRQASSYEQYF	TGTGCCAGCAGATATCGACAGGCTAGCTCCTACGAGCAGTACTTC
TRBV3-1/TRBV3-2	TRBD1	TRBJ1-2	-	CASSHTGQGGRGYTF	TGTGCCAGCAGCCATACCGGACAGGGGGGACGTGGCTACACCTTC
TRBV2	TRBD1	TRBJ2-7	-	CASSPDRALSYEQYF	TGTGCCAGCAGTCCGGACAGGGCCCTCTCCTACGAGCAGTACTTC
TRBV6-1	-	TRBJ1-4	-	CASSEGLVGKKLFF	TGTGCCAGCAGTGAGGGGCTGGTGGGGAAAAAACTGTTTTTT
TRBV5-6	TRBD2	TRBJ2-3	-	CASSFSTSGDYTDTQYF	TGTGCCAGCAGCTTTTCTACTAGCGGGGACTACACAGATACGCAGTATTTT
TRBV19	TRBD1	TRBJ1-1	-	CASRRGQGGTEAFF	TGTGCCAGTCGACGAGGACAGGGAGGAACTGAAGCTTTCTTT
TRBV5-1	-	TRBJ2-3	-	CASSPSTDTQYF	TGCGCCAGCAGCCCTAGCACAGATACGCAGTATTTT
TRBV27	TRBD2	TRBJ2-5	few	CASSLRLAGGEETQYF	TGTGCCAGCAGCCTTCGACTAGCGGGGGGGGAAGAGACCCAGTACTTC
TRBV4-2	TRBD2	TRBJ2-7	-	CASSQGLAGGEQYF	TGTGCCAGCAGCCAAGGACTAGCGGGAGGCGAGCAGTACTTC
TRBV5-1	-	TRBJ1-5	-	CASSVYGGQPQHF	TGCGCCAGCAGCGTGTACGGTGGTCAGCCCCAGCATTTT
TRBV11-2	-	TRBJ2-1	-	CASSSSGIKQFF	TGTGCCAGCAGCTCCTCAGGGATAAAGCAGTTCTTC
TRBV5-1	-	TRBJ1-1	-	CASRGGEWNTEAFF	TGCGCCTCGAGGGGGGGCGAATGGAACACTGAAGCTTTCTTT
TRBV5-5	-	TRBJ1-4	-	CASTPPGGYLEEKLFF	TGTGCCAGCACCCCACCGGGGGGTTATTTGGAGGAAAAACTGTTTTTT
TRBV5-4	TRBD2	TRBJ2-1	-	CASSTGLAGKFGEQFF	TGTGCCAGCAGCACGGGACTAGCGGGAAAGTTCGGTGAGCAGTTCTTC
TRBV7-8	TRBD1	TRBJ2-2	-	CASSLRGTDLTGELFF	TGTGCCAGCAGCTTAAGGGGGACAGATCTTACCGGGGAGCTGTTTTTT
TRBV28	-	TRBJ2-7	-	CASNPAGRAGPYEQYF	TGTGCCAGCAACCCAGCCGGGCGGGCGGGACCCTACGAGCAGTACTTC
TRBV13	-	TRBJ2-6	-	CASSPPGGRSGANVLTF	TGTGCCAGCAGCCCCCCGGGGGGCCGCTCTGGGGCCAACGTCCTGACTTTC
TRBV2	TRBD1	TRBJ1-1	few	CASRDRGLGRAFF	TGTGCCAGCAGGGACAGGGGGCTTGGGCGAGCTTTCTTT
TRBV4-2	TRBD1	TRBJ2-7	-	CASSQGLLGQGADEQYF	TGTGCCAGCAGCCAAGGTTTACTAGGACAGGGTGCGGACGAGCAGTACTTC
TRBV2	TRBD2	TRBJ2-3	-	CASSRGLAGGGHTQYF	TGTGCCAGCAGTCGGGGACTAGCGGGAGGAGGGCATACGCAGTATTTT
TRBV10-1	-	TRBJ2-7	few	CASSEVEGGEQYF	TGCGCCAGCAGTGAAGTGGAGGGTGGCGAGCAGTACTTC
TRBV3-1/TRBV3-2	-	TRBJ1-1	-	CASSRAALNTEAFF	TGTGCCAGCAGCCGGGCAGCCCTGAACACTGAAGCTTTCTTT
TRBV10-3	TRBD1	TRBJ2-7	-	CAIRQGQGYEQYF	TGTGCCATCAGACAGGGGCAAGGGTACGAGCAGTACTTC
TRBV15	-	TRBJ1-5	once	CATSTSRGFSNQPQHF	TGTGCCACCAGCACATCAAGGGGGTTTAGCAATCAGCCCCAGCATTTT
TRBV24-1	TRBD1	TRBJ1-1	few	CATRTGDRDTEAFF	TGTGCCACCAGGACCGGGGACAGGGACACTGAAGCTTTCTTT
TRBV9	TRBD1	TRBJ1-1	-	CASSRRQGTTEAFF	TGTGCCAGCAGTCGGAGACAGGGGACCACTGAAGCTTTCTTT
TRBV12-5	TRBD2	TRBJ2-1	-	CASGRSSGRRYNEQFF	TGTGCTAGTGGTCGCAGTAGCGGGAGGAGGTACAATGAGCAGTTCTTC
TRBV13	-	TRBJ2-3	-	CASSAGQRTDTQYF	TGTGCCAGCAGCGCCGGACAGCGCACAGATACGCAGTATTTT
TRBV6-6	TRBD1	TRBJ1-5	-	CASNIQGASQPQHF	TGTGCCAGCAACATACAGGGGGCCAGTCAGCCCCAGCATTTT
TRBV24-1	TRBD1	TRBJ2-2	-	CATSGGTGLFPGELFF	TGTGCCACCAGTGGAGGGACAGGGTTGTTCCCCGGGGAGCTGTTTTTT
TRBV27	TRBD2	TRBJ2-3	-	CASSPSSGRKASTDTQYF	TGTGCCAGCAGTCCATCTAGCGGGAGGAAGGCTAGCACAGATACGCAGTATTTT
TRBV11-2	TRBD2	TRBJ2-1	-	CASSFSGGGGIQFF	TGTGCCAGCAGCTTTAGCGGGGGCGGAGGAATTCAGTTCTTC
TRBV6-2/TRBV6-3	-	TRBJ1-1	-	CASSLHRWSTEAFF	TGTGCCAGCAGTTTGCACCGCTGGAGCACTGAAGCTTTCTTT
TRBV7-2	TRBD1	TRBJ2-4	-	CASSEAATGVAKNIQYF	TGTGCCAGCAGCGAAGCCGCGACAGGGGTAGCCAAAAACATTCAGTACTTC
TRBV6-1	TRBD2	TRBJ2-3	-	CASSEGAGGLDTQYF	TGTGCCAGCAGTGAAGGGGCGGGGGGGCTAGATACGCAGTATTTT
TRBV6-5	TRBD2	TRBJ2-5	-	CASSYLAGGPRETQYF	TGTGCCAGCAGTTACCTAGCGGGGGGGCCTCGTGAGACCCAGTACTTC
TRBV4-1	-	TRBJ2-4	few	CASTDNFKNIQYF	TGCGCCAGCACAGATAATTTCAAAAACATTCAGTACTTC
TRBV2	-	TRBJ1-1	-	CASMFLQGSSEAFF	TGTGCCAGCATGTTTCTCCAGGGTAGTTCTGAAGCTTTCTTT
TRBV3-1/TRBV3-2	-	TRBJ1-1	-	CASSQGVRKNTEAFF	TGTGCCAGCAGCCAAGGCGTCAGGAAGAACACTGAAGCTTTCTTT
TRBV28	-	TRBJ1-2	-	CASTGFDGYTF	TGTGCCAGCACAGGGTTTGATGGCTACACCTTT
TRBV18	-	TRBJ1-1	-	CASSPWPGEGSEAFF	TGTGCCAGCTCACCATGGCCGGGTGAGGGCTCTGAAGCTTTCTTT
TRBV30	-	TRBJ2-3	-	CAWSPGADTQYF	TGTGCCTGGAGCCCGGGGGCAGATACGCAGTATTTT
TRBV7-2	TRBD1	TRBJ2-5	-	CASSTTGGGTQYF	TGTGCCAGCAGCACCACAGGGGGAGGGACCCAGTACTTC
TRBV2	TRBD1	TRBJ2-1	-	CASRDSDRGREFF	TGTGCCAGCAGGGACTCGGACAGGGGGCGTGAGTTCTTC
TRBV25-1	-	TRBJ1-2	-	CASSGQPDYGYTF	TGTGCCAGCAGTGGACAGCCGGACTATGGCTACACCTTC